Given below is one T cell receptor beta chain in context. This entry belongs to a study of cytomegalovirus exposure and HLA in healthy donors. Germline V gene data show CDR1 as MNHEY and CDR2 as SVGAGI. The CDR3 length is 13 residues. The trim removed 8 bases at V and 3 bases at J, leaving 3 bases unmatched. 13 Jbeta primers and 60 Vbeta primers were used for the PCR. The repertoire was sequenced with immunoSEQ multiplex PCR; TCRdb's copy has only in-frame clones and lacks some. This repertoire comprises 65,000 to 80,000 clones; its ten largest clones make up approximately 4.2%. The sequence came from a man aged 30-40 years in good health and CMV-seronegative. This chain uses TRBV6-5 with TRBJ1-1; TRBD1 matches 10 bases. Sequenced input: PBMCs. The CDR3 region has the DNA TGTGCCAGCGCCGGGACAGGGGACACTGAAGCTTTCTTT. It encodes CASAGTGDTEAFF.